The subject of this entry is one T cell receptor beta chain. Its specificity is not known. CDR1 and CDR2 from the germline V gene are SQVTM and ANQGSEA. The CDR3 length is 12 residues. V gave up 3 bases and J gave up 2 bases, with 7 bases separating them. Time point of the sample: newly diagnosed GD, antithyroid drugs for less than 3 months. TCR sequences were obtained from RNA taken from PBMCs. This entry comes from a study of regulatory T cells in long-lasting Graves disease. General study results and limits: Under persistent disease, TRBV28, TRBJ1-2 and TRBJ2-5 were used preferentially. Having only a small sample size may have limited accuracy. Graves' patients with persistent disease showed TCR diversity lower than patients newly diagnosed.

According to the study, TCR beta libraries were built with iRepertoire HTBI primers and CDR3-region Arm-PCR. Per the authors' pipeline: Looking across samples, the authors found under 70 TRBV and some 13 TRBJ segments. TCRdb re-analysed the multiplex PCR reads in MiXCR, keeping a single row per CDR3 protein. These V and J calls rely on TCRdb rather than the paper's analysis. The sample holds 400,000 to 500,000 distinct CDR3 sequences, approximately 16% seen once. The sample also formed part of further work on T cells in Graves' hyperthyroidism and ophthalmopathy.

The sample was peripheral blood mononuclear cells (PBMCs), taken at new diagnosis, from a patient treated with antithyroid drugs. V usage is TRBV29-1 and J usage is TRBJ1-1; a weak D match, TRBD1 (5 bases). This clonotype was sampled from a woman aged 25 to 39 with Graves disease. The CDR3 sequence: CSVETVNTEAFF. The DNA of the CDR3 is TGCAGCGTTGAGACAGTAAACACTGAAGCTTTCTTT. Variable domain in full (rest from reference TRBV29-1 and TRBJ1-1): SAVISQKPSRDICQRGTSLTIQCQVDSQVTMMFWYRQQPGQSLTLIATANQGSEATYESGFVIDKFPISRPNLTFSTLTVSNMSPEDSSIYLCSVETVNTEAFFGQGTRLTVV.